A selection of T cell receptor beta chains follows, all from one sample in a study of blood T cell repertoires in COVID-19. Libraries were prepared by immunoSEQ multiplex PCR; TCRdb keeps only in-frame clonotypes and omits some of them. The sample has 75,000 to 90,000 clones; roughly nine tenths are singletons. The material sequenced was peripheral blood. All receptors come from a man aged 50 to 60 with active or convalescent COVID-19. Each CDR3 is given with its conserved first and last residue. D genes are given only for firm matches. Size values are once, few and many counts, or a class for expanded clones, and some rows have none.

clone size	V gene	D gene	J gene	CDR3 DNA	CDR3 protein
few	TRBV2	TRBD2	TRBJ2-3	TGTGCCAGCAGTGGGCCCAGCGGGGGCTGGGATACGCAGTATTTT	CASSGPSGGWDTQYF
NA	TRBV2	NA	TRBJ1-4	TGTGCCAGCAGGCAGACGGGTGAGGAAAAACTGTTTTTT	CASRQTGEEKLFF
few	TRBV18	TRBD1	TRBJ2-5	TGTGCCAGCACTTCAGGGGGCCCCGAGACCCAGTACTTC	CASTSGGPETQYF
NA	TRBV7-9	TRBD1	TRBJ1-3	TGTGCCAGCAGCTTAAGACAGGGAGAGGCTGGAAACACCATATATTTT	CASSLRQGEAGNTIYF
once	TRBV2	NA	TRBJ2-3	TGTGCCAGCAGTTACCGGGATCGGGCCGCAGATACGCAGTATTTT	CASSYRDRAADTQYF
NA	TRBV7-9	NA	TRBJ2-3	TGTGCCAGCAGCCAAAGCACAGATACGCAGTATTTT	CASSQSTDTQYF
NA	TRBV28	TRBD2	TRBJ2-3	TGTGCCAGCAGTTTAGCGGGACTAGTGTATAGCACAGATACGCAGTATTTT	CASSLAGLVYSTDTQYF
few	TRBV4-1	TRBD1	TRBJ1-2	TGCGCCAGCAGCCCCCCGACAGGGGTCTATGGCTACACCTTC	CASSPPTGVYGYTF
NA	TRBV24-1	NA	TRBJ1-2	TGTGCCACCAGTGTACCGGGACAAGACTATGGCTACACCTTC	CATSVPGQDYGYTF
NA	TRBV18	TRBD1	TRBJ2-3	TGTGCCAGCTCACCACCGGGACAGGATACGCAGTATTTT	CASSPPGQDTQYF
NA	TRBV7-9	TRBD2	TRBJ2-1	TGTGCCAGCAGCGCCCCCGGGACTAGCGGGGGCAATGAGCAGTTCTTC	CASSAPGTSGGNEQFF
once	TRBV30	NA	TRBJ1-1	TGTGCCTGGAGCCAGGGGAACACTGAAGCTTTCTTT	CAWSQGNTEAFF
NA	TRBV3-1/TRBV3-2	NA	TRBJ2-7	TGTGCCAGCAGCCAAGAGGGTGGGGCGATGCACGAGCAGTACTTC	CASSQEGGAMHEQYF
few	TRBV27	TRBD2	TRBJ2-7	TGTGCCAGCAGCACTAGCGGGGTTTCCTACGAGCAGTACTTC	CASSTSGVSYEQYF
NA	TRBV23-1	TRBD1	TRBJ2-7	TGCGCCAGCAACAAACAATACTCAGGGGGCGAGCAGTACTTC	CASNKQYSGGEQYF
NA	TRBV19	NA	TRBJ1-3	TGTGCCAGTAGTATCCAGATCTCTGGAAACACCATATATTTT	CASSIQISGNTIYF
NA	TRBV28	NA	TRBJ1-2	TGTGCCAGCAGATCCGGGGTTCTAGGGTATGGCTACACCTTC	CASRSGVLGYGYTF
NA	TRBV6-4	NA	TRBJ1-1	TGTGCCAGCAGTGCCGAAGGGGGCACTGAAGCTTTCTTT	CASSAEGGTEAFF
NA	TRBV11-2	TRBD1	TRBJ1-2	TGTGCCAGCAGCTTGTCGGACAGGGGATTCTATGGCTACACCTTC	CASSLSDRGFYGYTF